The TCR beta chain under discussion was sequenced for a study of persistence of HIV-infected CD4 T cells. Stimulation used 10 ug/mL lysate from CMV-infected fibroblasts. CD40L/CD69 double-negative CD45RO-high memory CD4+ T cells were collected. Turning to this clone: Its matching antigen is unknown.

The length of the CDR3 is 13 residues. Trimming pared 4 bases from V and 8 bases from J, leaving 12 bases between. Germline CDR1 is LGHDT and CDR2 is YNNKEL (reference sequence). The immunoSEQ assay was version 4, run in survey mode. Sequenced by immunoSEQ multiplex PCR; TCRdb stores in-frame clones only, minus some. The sample has 35,000 to 40,000 clones; 80% are singletons. General observations from the study: Degenerate expanded CDR3beta sequences were enriched among CMV- and Gag-responding cells.

This chain links TRBV3-1 (or the pseudogene TRBV3-2) with TRBJ2-1; TRBD1 is a possible D gene (6 bases). The sequencing used CD4+ T cells sorted from PBMCs after roughly 18-hour stimulation, collected from a patient who received antiretroviral therapy. This TCR was sampled from an adult man with HIV who was CMV-seropositive. The CDR3 spells CASSPRGDDEQFF. For the CDR3, the DNA is TGTGCCAGCAGCCCCAGGGGTGACGATGAGCAGTTCTTC.